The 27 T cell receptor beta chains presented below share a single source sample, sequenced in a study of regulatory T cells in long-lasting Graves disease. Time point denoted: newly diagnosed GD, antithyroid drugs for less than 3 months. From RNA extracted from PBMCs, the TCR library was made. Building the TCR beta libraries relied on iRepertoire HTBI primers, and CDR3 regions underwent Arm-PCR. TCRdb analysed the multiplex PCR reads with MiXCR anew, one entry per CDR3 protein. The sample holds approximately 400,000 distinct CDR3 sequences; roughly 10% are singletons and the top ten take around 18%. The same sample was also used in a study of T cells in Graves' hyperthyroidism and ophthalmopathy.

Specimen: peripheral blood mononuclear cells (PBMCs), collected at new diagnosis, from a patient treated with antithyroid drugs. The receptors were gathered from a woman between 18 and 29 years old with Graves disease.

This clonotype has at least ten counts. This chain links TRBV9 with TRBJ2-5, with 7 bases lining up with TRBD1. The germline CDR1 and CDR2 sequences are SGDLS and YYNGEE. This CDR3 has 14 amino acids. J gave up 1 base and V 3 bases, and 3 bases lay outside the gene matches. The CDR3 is CASSGGTAQETQYF. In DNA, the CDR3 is TGTGCCAGCAGCGGAGGGACAGCCCAAGAGACCCAGTACTTC. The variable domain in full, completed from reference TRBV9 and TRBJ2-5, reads DSGVTQTPKHLITATGQRVTLRCSPRSGDLSVYWYQQSLDQGLQFLIQYYNGEERAKGNILERFSAQQFPDLHSELNLSSLELGDSALYFCASSGGTAQETQYFGPGTRLLVL.

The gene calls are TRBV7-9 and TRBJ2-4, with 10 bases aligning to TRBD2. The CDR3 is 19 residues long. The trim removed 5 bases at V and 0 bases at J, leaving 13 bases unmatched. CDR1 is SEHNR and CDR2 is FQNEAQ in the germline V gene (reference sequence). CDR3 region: CASSLTGTSARGAKNIQYF. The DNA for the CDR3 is TGTGCCAGCAGCCTCACCGGGACTAGCGCTCGAGGAGCCAAAAACATTCAGTACTTC.

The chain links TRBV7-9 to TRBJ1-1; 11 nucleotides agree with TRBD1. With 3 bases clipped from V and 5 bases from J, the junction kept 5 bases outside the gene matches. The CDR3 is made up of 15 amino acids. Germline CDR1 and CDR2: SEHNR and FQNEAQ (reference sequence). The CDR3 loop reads CASSFGGTGGTEAFF. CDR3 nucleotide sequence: TGTGCCAGCAGCTTTGGTGGGACAGGGGGGACTGAAGCTTTCTTT.

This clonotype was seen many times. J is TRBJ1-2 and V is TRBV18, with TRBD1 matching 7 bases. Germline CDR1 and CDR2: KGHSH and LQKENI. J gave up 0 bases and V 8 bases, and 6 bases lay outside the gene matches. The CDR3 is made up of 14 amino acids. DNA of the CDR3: TGTGCCAGCAGCCCCGGGACAGCTAACTATGGCTACACCTTC. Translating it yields CASSPGTANYGYTF.

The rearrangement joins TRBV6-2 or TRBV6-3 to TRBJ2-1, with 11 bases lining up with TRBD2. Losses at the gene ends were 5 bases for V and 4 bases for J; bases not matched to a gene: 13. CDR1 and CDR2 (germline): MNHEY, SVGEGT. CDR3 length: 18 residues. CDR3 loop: CASSESISASGRYNEQFF. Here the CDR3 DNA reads TGTGCCAGCAGTGAGTCCATTTCCGCTAGCGGGAGGTACAATGAGCAGTTCTTC.

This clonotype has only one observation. This CDR3 reads CATSGPGHNYGYTF. CDR3 in DNA: TGTGCCACCAGCGGACCGGGCCATAACTATGGCTACACCTTC. The chain combines TRBV15 with TRBJ1-2; no clear D. This CDR3 has 14 amino acids. The V gene's germline CDR1 is LNHNV and CDR2 YYDKDF (reference sequence). V lost 5 bases to trimming and J lost 1 base, with 11 bases between them.

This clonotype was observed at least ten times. The CDR3 region has the DNA TGTGCCAGCAGCTTATTGAGTGGGGGGACCAATCAGCCCCAGCATTTT. Protein sequence: CASSLLSGGTNQPQHF. The chain carries TRBV11-2 and TRBJ1-5; a possible D gene is TRBD1 (5 bases). This CDR3 has 16 amino acids. Germline V gene lookup returns CDR1 SGHAT and CDR2 FQNNGV. V dropped 2 bases and J dropped 3 bases, with 14 bases sitting between them. Full variable domain (missing parts from reference TRBV11-2 and TRBJ1-5): EAGVAQSPRYKIIEKRQSVAFWCNPISGHATLYWYQQILGQGPKLLIQFQNNGVVDDSQLPKDRFSAERLKGVDSTLKIQPAKLEDSAVYLCASSLLSGGTNQPQHFGDGTRLSIL.

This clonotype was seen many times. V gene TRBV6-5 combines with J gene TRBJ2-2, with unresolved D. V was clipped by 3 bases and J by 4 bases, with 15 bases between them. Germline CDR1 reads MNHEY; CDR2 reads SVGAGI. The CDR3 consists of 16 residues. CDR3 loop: CASSYNSVYFTGELFF. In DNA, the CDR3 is TGTGCCAGCAGTTATAATTCGGTCTATTTCACCGGGGAGCTGTTTTTT.

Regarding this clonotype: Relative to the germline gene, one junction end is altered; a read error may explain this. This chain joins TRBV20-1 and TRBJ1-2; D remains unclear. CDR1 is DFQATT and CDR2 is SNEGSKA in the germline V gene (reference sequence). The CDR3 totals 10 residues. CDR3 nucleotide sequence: TGCAGTGCTAGAGATAATAGTCCCGCCTTC. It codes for CSARDNSPAF.

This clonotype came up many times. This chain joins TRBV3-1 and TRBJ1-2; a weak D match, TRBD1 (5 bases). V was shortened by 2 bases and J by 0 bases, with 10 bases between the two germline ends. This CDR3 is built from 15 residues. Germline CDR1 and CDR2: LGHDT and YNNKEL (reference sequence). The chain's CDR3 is CASSQSWGTNYGYTF. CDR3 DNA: TGTGCCAGCAGCCAATCATGGGGGACTAACTATGGCTACACCTTC.

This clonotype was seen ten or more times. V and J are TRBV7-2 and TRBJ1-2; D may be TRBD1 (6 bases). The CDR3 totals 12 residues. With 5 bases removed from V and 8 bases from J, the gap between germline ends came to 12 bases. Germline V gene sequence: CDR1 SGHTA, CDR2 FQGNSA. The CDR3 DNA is TGTGCCAGCAGCCGAGGGGGAAGGGGCTACACCTTC. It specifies CASSRGGRGYTF. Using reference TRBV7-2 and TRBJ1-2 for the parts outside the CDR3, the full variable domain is GAGVSQSPSNKVTEKGKDVELRCDPISGHTALYWYRQSLGQGLEFLIYFQGNSAPDKSGLPSDRFSAERTGGSVSTLTIQRTQQEDSAVYLCASSRGGRGYTFGSGTRLTVV.

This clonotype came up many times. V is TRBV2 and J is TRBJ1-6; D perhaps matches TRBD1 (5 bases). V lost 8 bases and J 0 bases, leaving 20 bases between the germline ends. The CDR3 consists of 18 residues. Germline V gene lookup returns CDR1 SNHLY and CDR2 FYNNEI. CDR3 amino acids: CASREGSRHSSYNSPLHF. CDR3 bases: TGTGCCAGCCGAGAGGGGTCTCGCCATAGCTCCTATAATTCACCCCTCCACTTT.

As DNA, the CDR3 is TGTGCCAGCAGTTTAACGGGACGGTTCCTCCGGGACTATGGCTACACCTTC. It is translated as CASSLTGRFLRDYGYTF. The rearrangement links TRBV28 to TRBJ1-2; D perhaps matches TRBD1 (5 bases). The CDR3 contains 17 residues. Germline values: CDR1 MDHEN, CDR2 SYDVKM. Trimming removed 2 bases from V and 3 bases from J, with 19 bases in between.

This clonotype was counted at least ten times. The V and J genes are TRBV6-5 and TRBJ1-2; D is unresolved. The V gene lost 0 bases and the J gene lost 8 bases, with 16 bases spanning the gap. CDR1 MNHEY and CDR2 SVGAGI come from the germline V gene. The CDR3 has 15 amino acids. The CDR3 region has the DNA TGTGCCAGCAGTTACTCGTGGCAGCAAACCAAGGGCTACACCTTC. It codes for CASSYSWQQTKGYTF.

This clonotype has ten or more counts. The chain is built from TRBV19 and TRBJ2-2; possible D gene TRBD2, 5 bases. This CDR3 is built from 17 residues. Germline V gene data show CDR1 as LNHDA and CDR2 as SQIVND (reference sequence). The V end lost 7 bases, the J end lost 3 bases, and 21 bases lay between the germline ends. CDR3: CASISSSSRGYTGELFF. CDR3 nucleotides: TGTGCCAGTATTTCGTCATCAAGCAGAGGGTACACCGGGGAGCTGTTTTTT.

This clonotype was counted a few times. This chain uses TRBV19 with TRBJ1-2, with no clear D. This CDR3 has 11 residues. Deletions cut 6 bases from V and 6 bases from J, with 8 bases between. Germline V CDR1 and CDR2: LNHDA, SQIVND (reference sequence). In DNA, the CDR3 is TGTGCCAGTAGGGAGGGTGATGGCTACACCTTC. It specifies CASREGDGYTF. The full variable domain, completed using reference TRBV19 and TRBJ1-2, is DGGITQSPKYLFRKEGQNVTLSCEQNLNHDAMYWYRQDPGQGLRLIYYSQIVNDFQKGDIAEGYSVSREKKESFPLTVTSAQKNPTAFYLCASREGDGYTFGSGTRLTVV.

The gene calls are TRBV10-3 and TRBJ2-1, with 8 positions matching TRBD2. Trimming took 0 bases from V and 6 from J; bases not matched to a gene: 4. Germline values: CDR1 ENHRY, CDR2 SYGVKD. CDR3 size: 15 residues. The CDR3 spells CAISESLAEANEQFF. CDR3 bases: TGTGCCATCAGTGAGTCACTAGCGGAAGCCAATGAGCAGTTCTTC.

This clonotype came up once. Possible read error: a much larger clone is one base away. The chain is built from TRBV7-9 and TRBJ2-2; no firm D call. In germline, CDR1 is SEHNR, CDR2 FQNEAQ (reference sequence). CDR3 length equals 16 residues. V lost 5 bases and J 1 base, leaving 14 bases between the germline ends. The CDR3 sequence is CASSPSRHMNTGELFF. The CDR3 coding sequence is TGTGCCAGCAGCCCGAGCAGACACATGAACACCGGGGAGCTGTTTTTT.

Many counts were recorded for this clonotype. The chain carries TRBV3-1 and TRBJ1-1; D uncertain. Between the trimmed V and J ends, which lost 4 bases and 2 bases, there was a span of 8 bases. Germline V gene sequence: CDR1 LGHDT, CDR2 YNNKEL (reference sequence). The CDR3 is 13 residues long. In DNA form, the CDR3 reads TGTGCCAGCAGCCCCGTGGGCAACACTGAAGCTTTCTTT. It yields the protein CASSPVGNTEAFF.

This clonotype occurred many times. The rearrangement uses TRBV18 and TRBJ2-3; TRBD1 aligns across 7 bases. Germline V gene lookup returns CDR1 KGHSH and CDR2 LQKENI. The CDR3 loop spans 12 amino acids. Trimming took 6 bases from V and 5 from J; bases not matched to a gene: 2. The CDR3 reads CASSQGEDTQYF. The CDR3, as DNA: TGTGCCAGCTCGCAGGGGGAAGATACGCAGTATTTT.

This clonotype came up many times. CDR3 amino acids: CASSEAEWWAQYF. The CDR3 region has the DNA TGTGCCAGCAGTGAAGCGGAGTGGTGGGCGCAGTATTTT. The rearrangement uses TRBV6-1 and TRBJ2-3; D call uncertain. The germline V gene encodes CDR1 MNHNS and CDR2 SASEGT. The CDR3 runs to 13 residues. V gave up 0 bases and J gave up 10 bases, with 11 bases separating them.

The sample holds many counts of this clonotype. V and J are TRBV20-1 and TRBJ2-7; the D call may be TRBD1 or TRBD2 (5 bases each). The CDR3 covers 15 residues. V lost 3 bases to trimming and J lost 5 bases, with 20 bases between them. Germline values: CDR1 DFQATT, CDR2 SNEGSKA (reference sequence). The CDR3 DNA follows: TGCAGTGCTAGGAGGGGCCCGGGTTTTCTTGACGAGCAGTACTTC. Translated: CSARRGPGFLDEQYF.

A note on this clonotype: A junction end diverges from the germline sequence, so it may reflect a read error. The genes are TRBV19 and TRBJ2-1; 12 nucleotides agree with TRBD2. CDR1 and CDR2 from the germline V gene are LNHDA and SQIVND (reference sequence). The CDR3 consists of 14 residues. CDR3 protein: CASLGGLAGGSLFF. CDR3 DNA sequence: TGTGCCAGTCTAGGTGGGCTAGCGGGAGGGAGTCTCTTTTTC.

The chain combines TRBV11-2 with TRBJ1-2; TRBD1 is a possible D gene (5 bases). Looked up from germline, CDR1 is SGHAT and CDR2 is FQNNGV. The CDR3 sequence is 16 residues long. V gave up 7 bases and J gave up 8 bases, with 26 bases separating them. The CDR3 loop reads CASTPFRVGALEGYTF. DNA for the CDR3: TGTGCCAGCACCCCCTTCCGGGTAGGGGCCCTAGAAGGCTACACCTTC.

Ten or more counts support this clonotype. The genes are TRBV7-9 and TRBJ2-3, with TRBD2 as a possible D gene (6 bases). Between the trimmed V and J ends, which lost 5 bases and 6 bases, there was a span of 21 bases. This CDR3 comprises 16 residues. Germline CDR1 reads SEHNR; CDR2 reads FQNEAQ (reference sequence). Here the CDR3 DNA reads TGTGCCAGCAGCCCAGTCCCCGGGGGTATAAGGGATACGCAGTATTTT. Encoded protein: CASSPVPGGIRDTQYF.

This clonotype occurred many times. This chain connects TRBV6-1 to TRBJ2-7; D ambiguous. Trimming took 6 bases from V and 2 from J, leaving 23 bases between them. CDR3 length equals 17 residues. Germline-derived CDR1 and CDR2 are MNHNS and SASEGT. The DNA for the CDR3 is TGTGCCAGCAGCCCGGAACCCTGGCAGGCCGCCCCCTACGAGCAGTACTTC. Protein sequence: CASSPEPWQAAPYEQYF.

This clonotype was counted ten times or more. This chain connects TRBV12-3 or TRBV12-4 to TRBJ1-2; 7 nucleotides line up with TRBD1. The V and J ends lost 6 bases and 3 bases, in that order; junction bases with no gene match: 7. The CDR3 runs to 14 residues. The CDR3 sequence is CASRRDSDYYGYTF. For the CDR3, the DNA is TGTGCCAGCAGGCGGGACAGCGACTACTATGGCTACACCTTC.